Listed below are T cell receptor beta chains from one sample, sequenced in a study of T cell responses to AZD1222 COVID-19 vaccine. Sequencing used immunoSEQ multiplex PCR; TCRdb keeps in-frame clones, though not all of them. Altogether under 200,000 clones are present, approximately 91% being singletons, with the ten largest covering around 5.5%. Here the sequenced sample was peripheral blood, taken on day 0 of AZD1222 vaccination. The source is an adult in good health. The CDR3 runs from the conserved cysteine through the conserved F or W. The order of the fields is CDR3 length, V gene, CDR3 protein.

>17|TRBV9
CASSLRSGTGAGNTIYF
>13|TRBV5-5
CASSSDLNTEAFF
>15|TRBV2
CASSSSGTSFNEQFF
>13|TRBV5-4
CASSLMGANEQYF
>13|TRBV19
CASSIGTTGELFF
>15|TRBV6-2/TRBV6-3
CASSYSSLSSYEQYF
>15|TRBV7-9
CASSPGGGRGTEAFF
>15|TRBV5-1
CASSPRQGMTYEQYF
>15|TRBV6-1
CASSEHRVLTYEQYF
>16|TRBV7-9
CASSPSGSSSYNEQFF
>15|TRBV7-2
CASSQGTGSHTEAFF
>14|TRBV7-8
CASSLLGGGSPLHF
>15|TRBV4-3
CASSQEDRGNQPQHF
>15|TRBV7-3
CASSLSGAYNSPLHF
>14|TRBV9
CASSPRTGGYGYTF
>15|TRBV28
CASSPRSIGTGELFF
>16|TRBV6-5
CASSSNTLRIDTEAFF